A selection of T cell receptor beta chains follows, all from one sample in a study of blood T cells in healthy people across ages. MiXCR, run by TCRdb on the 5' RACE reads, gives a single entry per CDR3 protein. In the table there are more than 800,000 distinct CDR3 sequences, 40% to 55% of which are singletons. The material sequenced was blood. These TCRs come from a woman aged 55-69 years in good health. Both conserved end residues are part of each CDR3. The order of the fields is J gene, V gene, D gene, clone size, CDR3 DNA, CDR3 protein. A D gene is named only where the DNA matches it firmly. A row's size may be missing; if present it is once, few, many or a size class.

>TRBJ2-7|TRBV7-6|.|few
TGTGCCAGCAGCCCCACGGGGAGCCCCTCCTACGAGCAGTACTTC
CASSPTGSPSYEQYF
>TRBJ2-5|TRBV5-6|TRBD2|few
TGTGCCAGCAGCTCGGGGACTAGCGGGAGGGCCGAAGAGACCCAGTACTTC
CASSSGTSGRAEETQYF
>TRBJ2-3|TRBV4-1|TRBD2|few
TGCGCCAGCAGACTCTTAGTTACTAGCGGGCCCTCAGATACGCAGTATTTT
CASRLLVTSGPSDTQYF
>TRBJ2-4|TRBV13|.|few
TGTGCCAGCAGCTTAGGGCCCAGGGACCTCGGAAACATTCAGTACTTC
CASSLGPRDLGNIQYF
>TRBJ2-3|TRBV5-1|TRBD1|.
TGCGCCAGCAGCTTGGGGAGGACAGGGGGAGGCACAGATACGCAGTATTTT
CASSLGRTGGGTDTQYF
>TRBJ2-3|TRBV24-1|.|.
TGTGCCACCAGTGATAGCGGGCTTAGCGTTGATACGCAGTATTTT
CATSDSGLSVDTQYF
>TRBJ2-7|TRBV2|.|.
TGTGCCAGCAGTGATCGGGCGCAGGGCCCCTACGAGCAGTACTTC
CASSDRAQGPYEQYF
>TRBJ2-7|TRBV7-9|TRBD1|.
TGTGCCAGCAGCTTAATGCGAGACAGGGTCTCCTACGAGCAGTACTTC
CASSLMRDRVSYEQYF
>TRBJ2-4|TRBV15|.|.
TGTGCCACCAGCAGCTTATACAGGGATGAGCAGTACTTC
CATSSLYRDEQYF
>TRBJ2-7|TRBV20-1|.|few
TGCAGTGCTAGACCTCCCGGGTTCGTCTCCTACGAGCAGTACTTC
CSARPPGFVSYEQYF
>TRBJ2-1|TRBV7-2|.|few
TGTGCCAGCAGTGCAAGTGCCATTTGGGATGAGCAGTTCTTC
CASSASAIWDEQFF
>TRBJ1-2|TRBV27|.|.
TGTGCCAGCAGTTCAAACAGGGTTGGCTACACCTTC
CASSSNRVGYTF
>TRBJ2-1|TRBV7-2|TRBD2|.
TGTGCCAGCACCCTTAGCGCTAGCGGGAAGTCCTACAATGAGCAGTTCTTC
CASTLSASGKSYNEQFF
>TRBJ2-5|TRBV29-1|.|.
TGCGGCGATACGGACAGAACCAACAATGAGCAGTACTTC
CGDTDRTNNEQYF
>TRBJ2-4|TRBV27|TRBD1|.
TGTGCCAGCAGCCCTCTCCGCCAAGGACAGGGGACAAACATTCAGTACTTC
CASSPLRQGQGTNIQYF
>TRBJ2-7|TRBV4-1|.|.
TGCGCCAGCAGCCCACAGACAGCCTACGAGCAGTACTTC
CASSPQTAYEQYF
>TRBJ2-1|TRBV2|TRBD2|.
TGTGCCGGAGCTCCAGGACTAGCGCAAGAGACCCAGTTCTTC
CAGAPGLAQETQFF
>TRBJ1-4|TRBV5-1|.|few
TGCGCCAGCAGCTCCGGCAACATTGCAACTAATGAAAAACTGTTTTTT
CASSSGNIATNEKLFF
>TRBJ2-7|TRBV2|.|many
TGTGCCAGCATTCGTCGGGGCAACTACGAGCAGTACTTC
CASIRRGNYEQYF
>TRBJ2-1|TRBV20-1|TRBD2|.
TGCAGTGCTGCGGGACTAGCCGGAGGAAACAATGAGCAGTTCTTC
CSAAGLAGGNNEQFF
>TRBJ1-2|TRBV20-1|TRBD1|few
TGCAGTGCCTTGGGACAGGCTAACTATGGCTACACCTTC
CSALGQANYGYTF
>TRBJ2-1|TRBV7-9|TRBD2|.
TGTGCCAGCAGCTCTGGAACTAGCGGCGTTGATGAGCAGTTCTTC
CASSSGTSGVDEQFF
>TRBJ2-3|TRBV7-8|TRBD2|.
TGTGCCAGCAGCATAACTAGCGGGAGGATAGATACGCAGTATTTT
CASSITSGRIDTQYF
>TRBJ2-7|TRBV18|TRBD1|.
TGTGCCAGCTCACCCTTCGACAGGGCGACCGCCTACGAGCAGTACTTC
CASSPFDRATAYEQYF
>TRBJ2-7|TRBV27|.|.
TGTGCCAGCAGGCCCCGGGGCACCTTCTACGAGCAGTACTTC
CASRPRGTFYEQYF
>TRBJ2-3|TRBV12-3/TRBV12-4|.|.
TGTGCCAGCTCAAGAATTGGTTTCTCCACAGATACGCAGTATTTT
CASSRIGFSTDTQYF